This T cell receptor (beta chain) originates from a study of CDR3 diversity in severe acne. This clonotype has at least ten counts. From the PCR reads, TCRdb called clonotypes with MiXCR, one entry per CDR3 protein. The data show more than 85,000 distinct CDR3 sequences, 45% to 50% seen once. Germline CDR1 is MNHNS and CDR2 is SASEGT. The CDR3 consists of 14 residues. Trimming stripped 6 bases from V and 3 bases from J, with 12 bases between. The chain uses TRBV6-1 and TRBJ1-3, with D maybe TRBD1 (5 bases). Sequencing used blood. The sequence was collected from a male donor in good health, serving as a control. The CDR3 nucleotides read TGTGCCAGCAGCTTAGGGGATTTTGGAAACACCATATATTTT. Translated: CASSLGDFGNTIYF.